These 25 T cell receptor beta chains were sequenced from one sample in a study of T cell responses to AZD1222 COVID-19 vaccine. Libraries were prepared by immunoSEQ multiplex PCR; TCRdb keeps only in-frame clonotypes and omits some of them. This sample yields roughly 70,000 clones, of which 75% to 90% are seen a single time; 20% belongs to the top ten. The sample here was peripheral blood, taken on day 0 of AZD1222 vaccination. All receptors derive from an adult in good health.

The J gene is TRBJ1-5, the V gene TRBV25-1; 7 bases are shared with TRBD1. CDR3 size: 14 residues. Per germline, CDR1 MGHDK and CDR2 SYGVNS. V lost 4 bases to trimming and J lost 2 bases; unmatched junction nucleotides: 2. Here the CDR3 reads CASSGGTGNQPQHF. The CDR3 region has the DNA TGTGCCAGCAGTGGGGGGACAGGCAATCAGCCCCAGCATTTT.

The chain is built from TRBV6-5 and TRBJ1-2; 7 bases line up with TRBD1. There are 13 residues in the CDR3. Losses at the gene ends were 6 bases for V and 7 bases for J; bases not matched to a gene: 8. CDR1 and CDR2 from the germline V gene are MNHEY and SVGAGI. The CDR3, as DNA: TGTGCCAGCAGGCTTAGACAGGGACTTGGCTACACCTTC. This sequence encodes CASRLRQGLGYTF.

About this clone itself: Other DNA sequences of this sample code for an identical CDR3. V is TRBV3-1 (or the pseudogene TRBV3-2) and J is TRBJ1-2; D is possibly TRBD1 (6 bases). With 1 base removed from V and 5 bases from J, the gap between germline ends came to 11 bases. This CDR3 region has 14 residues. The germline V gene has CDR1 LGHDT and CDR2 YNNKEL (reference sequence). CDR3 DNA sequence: TGTGCCAGCAGCCAAGGGAGGGGGGAGTATGGCTACACCTTC. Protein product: CASSQGRGEYGYTF.

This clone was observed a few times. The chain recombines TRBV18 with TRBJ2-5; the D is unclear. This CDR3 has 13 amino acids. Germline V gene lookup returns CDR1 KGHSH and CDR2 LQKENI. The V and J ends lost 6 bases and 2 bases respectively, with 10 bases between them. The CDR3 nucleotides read TGTGCCAGCTCTCCAACAGTACAAGAGACCCAGTACTTC. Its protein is CASSPTVQETQYF.

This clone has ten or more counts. The CDR3 sequence: CASAKVEPPNNEQFF. CDR3 in DNA: TGTGCCAGCGCAAAGGTCGAACCACCTAACAATGAGCAGTTCTTC. The V gene is TRBV21-1, the J gene TRBJ2-1. TRBV21-1 is flagged as a pseudogene. This CDR3 is built from 15 residues.

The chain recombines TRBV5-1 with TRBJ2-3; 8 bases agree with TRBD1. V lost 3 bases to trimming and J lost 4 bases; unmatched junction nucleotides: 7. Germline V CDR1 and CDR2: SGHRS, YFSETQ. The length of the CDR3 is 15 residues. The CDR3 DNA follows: TGCGCCAGCAGCTCGAACCCAGGGGGCGCAGATACGCAGTATTTT. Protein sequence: CASSSNPGGADTQYF. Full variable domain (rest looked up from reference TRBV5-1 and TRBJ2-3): KAGVTQTPRYLIKTRGQQVTLSCSPISGHRSVSWYQQTPGQGLQFLFEYFSETQRNKGNFPGRFSGRQFSNSRSEMNVSTLELGDSALYLCASSSNPGGADTQYFGPGTRLTVL.

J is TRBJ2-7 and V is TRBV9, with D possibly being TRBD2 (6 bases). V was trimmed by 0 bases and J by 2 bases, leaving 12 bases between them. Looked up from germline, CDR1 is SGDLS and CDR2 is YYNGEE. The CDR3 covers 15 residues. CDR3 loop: CASSVATGVPYEQYF. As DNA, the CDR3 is TGTGCCAGCAGCGTAGCCACGGGGGTCCCCTACGAGCAGTACTTC.

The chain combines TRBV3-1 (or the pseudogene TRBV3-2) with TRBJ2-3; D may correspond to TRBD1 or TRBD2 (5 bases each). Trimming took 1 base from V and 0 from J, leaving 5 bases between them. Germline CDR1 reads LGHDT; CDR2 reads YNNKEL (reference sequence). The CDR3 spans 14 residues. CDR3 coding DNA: TGTGCCAGCAGCCAAGGGGGGAGCACAGATACGCAGTATTTT. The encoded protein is CASSQGGSTDTQYF.

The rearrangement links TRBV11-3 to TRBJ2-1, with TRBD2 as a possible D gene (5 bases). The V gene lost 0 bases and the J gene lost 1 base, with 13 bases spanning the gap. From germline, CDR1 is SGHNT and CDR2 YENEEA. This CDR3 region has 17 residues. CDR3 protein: CASSLEDSEGSYNEQFF. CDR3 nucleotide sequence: TGTGCCAGCAGCTTAGAGGATAGCGAAGGATCCTACAATGAGCAGTTCTTC.

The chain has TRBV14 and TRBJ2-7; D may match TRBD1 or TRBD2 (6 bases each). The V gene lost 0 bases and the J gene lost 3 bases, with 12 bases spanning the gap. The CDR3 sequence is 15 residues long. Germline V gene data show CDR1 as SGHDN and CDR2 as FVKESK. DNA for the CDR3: TGTGCCAGCAGCCAAGATCGCGGGACAATCTACGAGCAGTACTTC. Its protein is CASSQDRGTIYEQYF.

CDR3 sequence: CASSTTGDTEAFF. In DNA form, the CDR3 reads TGCGCCAGCAGCACGACAGGGGACACTGAAGCTTTCTTT. This rearrangement joins TRBV5-1 to TRBJ1-1; 8 bases map to TRBD1. This CDR3 has 13 amino acids. V dropped 4 bases and J dropped 3; count of bases not matched to a gene: 2. CDR1 and CDR2 (germline): SGHRS, YFSETQ.

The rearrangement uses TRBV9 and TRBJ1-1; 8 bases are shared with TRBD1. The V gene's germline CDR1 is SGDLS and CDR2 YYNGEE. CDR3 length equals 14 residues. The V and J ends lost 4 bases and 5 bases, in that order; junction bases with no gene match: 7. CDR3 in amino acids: CASSTGQGKTEAFF. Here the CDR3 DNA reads TGTGCCAGCAGCACTGGACAGGGTAAAACTGAAGCTTTCTTT.

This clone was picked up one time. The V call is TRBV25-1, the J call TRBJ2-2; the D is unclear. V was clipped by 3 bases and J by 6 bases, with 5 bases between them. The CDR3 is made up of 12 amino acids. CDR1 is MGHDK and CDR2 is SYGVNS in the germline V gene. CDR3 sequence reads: CASSDSAGELFF. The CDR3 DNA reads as TGTGCCAGCAGTGATTCCGCCGGGGAGCTGTTTTTT.

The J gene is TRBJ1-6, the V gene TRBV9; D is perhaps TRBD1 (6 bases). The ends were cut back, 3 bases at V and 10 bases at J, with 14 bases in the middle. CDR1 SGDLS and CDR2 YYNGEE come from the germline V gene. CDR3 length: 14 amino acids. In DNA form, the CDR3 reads TGTGCCAGCAGCGAGGGGGGGTCGGGGTCACCCCTCCACTTT. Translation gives CASSEGGSGSPLHF. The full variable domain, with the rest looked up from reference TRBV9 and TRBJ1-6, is DSGVTQTPKHLITATGQRVTLRCSPRSGDLSVYWYQQSLDQGLQFLIQYYNGEERAKGNILERFSAQQFPDLHSELNLSSLELGDSALYFCASSEGGSGSPLHFGNGTRLTVT.

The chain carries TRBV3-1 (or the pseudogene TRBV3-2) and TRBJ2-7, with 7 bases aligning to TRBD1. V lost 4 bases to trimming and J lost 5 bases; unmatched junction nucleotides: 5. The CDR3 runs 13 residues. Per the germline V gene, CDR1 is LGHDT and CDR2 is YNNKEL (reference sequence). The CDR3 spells CASSPTGSDEQYF. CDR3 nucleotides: TGTGCCAGCAGCCCGACAGGGTCGGACGAGCAGTACTTC.

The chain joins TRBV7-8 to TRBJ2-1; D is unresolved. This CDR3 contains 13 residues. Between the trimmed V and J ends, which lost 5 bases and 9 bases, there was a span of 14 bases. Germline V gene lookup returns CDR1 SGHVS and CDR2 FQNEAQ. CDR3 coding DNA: TGTGCCAGCAGCCTTCTTACCCCAGGTGAGCAGTTCTTC. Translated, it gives CASSLLTPGEQFF.

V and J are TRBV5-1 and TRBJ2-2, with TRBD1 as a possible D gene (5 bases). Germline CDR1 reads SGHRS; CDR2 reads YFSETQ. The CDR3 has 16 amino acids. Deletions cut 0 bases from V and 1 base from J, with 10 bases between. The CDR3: CASSLADSLNTGELFF. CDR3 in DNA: TGCGCCAGCAGCTTGGCCGACAGCTTGAACACCGGGGAGCTGTTTTTT.

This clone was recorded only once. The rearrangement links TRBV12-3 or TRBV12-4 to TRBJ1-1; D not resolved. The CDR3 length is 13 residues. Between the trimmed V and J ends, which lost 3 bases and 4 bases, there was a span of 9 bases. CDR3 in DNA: TGTGCCAGCAGTTTTGTGATGGGCACTGAAGCTTTCTTT. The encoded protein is CASSFVMGTEAFF.

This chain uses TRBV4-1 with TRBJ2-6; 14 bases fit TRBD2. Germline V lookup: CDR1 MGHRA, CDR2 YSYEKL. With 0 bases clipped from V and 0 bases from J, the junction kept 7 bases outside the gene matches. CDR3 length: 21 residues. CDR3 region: CASSQDRGTSGRISGANVLTF. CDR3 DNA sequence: TGCGCCAGCAGCCAAGATAGGGGGACTAGCGGGAGAATCTCTGGGGCCAACGTCCTGACTTTC.

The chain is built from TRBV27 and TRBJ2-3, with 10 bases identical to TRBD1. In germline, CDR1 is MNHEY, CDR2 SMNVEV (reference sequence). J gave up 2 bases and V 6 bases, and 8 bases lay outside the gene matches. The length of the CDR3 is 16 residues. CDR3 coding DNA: TGTGCCAGCAGCCGAAGACAGGGGGCCGACACAGATACGCAGTATTTT. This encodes CASSRRQGADTDTQYF.

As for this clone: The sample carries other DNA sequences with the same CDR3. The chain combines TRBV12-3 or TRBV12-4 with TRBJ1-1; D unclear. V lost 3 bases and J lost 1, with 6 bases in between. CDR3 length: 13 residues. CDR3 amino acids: CASSFRGNTEAFF. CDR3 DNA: TGTGCCAGCAGTTTTCGGGGGAACACTGAAGCTTTCTTT.

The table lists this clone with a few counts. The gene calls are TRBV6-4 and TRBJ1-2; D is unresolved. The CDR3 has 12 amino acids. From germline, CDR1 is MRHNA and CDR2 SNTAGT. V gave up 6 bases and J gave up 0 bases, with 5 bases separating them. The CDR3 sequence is CASRKANYGYTF. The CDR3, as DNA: TGTGCCAGCAGGAAAGCTAACTATGGCTACACCTTC.

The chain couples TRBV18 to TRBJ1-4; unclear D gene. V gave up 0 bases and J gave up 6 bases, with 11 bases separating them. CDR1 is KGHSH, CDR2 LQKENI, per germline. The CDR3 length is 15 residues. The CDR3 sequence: CASSPPGSSDEKLFF. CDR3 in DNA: TGTGCCAGCTCACCACCGGGTTCTTCGGATGAAAAACTGTTTTTT. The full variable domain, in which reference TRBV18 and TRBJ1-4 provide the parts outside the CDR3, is NAGVMQNPRHLVRRRGQEARLRCSPMKGHSHVYWYRQLPEEGLKFMVYLQKENIIDESGMPKERFSAEFPKEGPSILRIQQVVRGDSAAYFCASSPPGSSDEKLFFGSGTQLSVL.

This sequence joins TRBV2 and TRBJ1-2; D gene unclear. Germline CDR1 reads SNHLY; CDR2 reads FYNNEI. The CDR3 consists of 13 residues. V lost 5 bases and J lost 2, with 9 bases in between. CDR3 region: CASSMTQNYGYTF. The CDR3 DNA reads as TGTGCCAGCAGTATGACCCAGAACTATGGCTACACCTTC.

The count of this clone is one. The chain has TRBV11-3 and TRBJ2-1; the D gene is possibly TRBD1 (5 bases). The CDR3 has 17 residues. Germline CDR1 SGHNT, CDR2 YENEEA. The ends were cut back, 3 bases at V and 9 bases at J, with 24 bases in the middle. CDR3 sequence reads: CASSLGGAAGEIGEQFF. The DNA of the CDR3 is TGTGCCAGCAGCTTGGGTGGGGCCGCAGGAGAGATAGGTGAGCAGTTCTTC.